A selection of T cell receptor beta chains follows, all from one sample in a study of blood T cell repertoires in COVID-19. Some clones are missing from TCRdb's copy, which holds only in-frame ones; the method was immunoSEQ multiplex PCR. The table lists about 230,000 clones, about nine tenths of them singletons, with roughly 3.3% in the top ten. The sample taken for sequencing was PBMCs or T cells enriched from blood (not recorded which). The receptors stem from a woman between 50 and 59 years old in a cohort exposed to, infected with or recovered from COVID-19 (not recorded which). The CDR3 runs from the conserved cysteine through the conserved F or W. Each record gives: J gene, clone size, D gene, V gene, CDR3 protein, CDR3 DNA. The D gene is left open where the match is weak. Only part of the rows carry a size: once, few, many, or a class if the clone is expanded.

J gene: TRBJ1-1
clone size: .
D gene: .
V gene: TRBV4-1
CDR3 protein: CASSQADGGFAEAFF
CDR3 DNA: TGCGCCAGCAGCCAAGCGGACGGGGGGTTTGCTGAAGCTTTCTTT

J gene: TRBJ1-1
clone size: few
D gene: TRBD1
V gene: TRBV11-3
CDR3 protein: CASSLYGDRGTEAFF
CDR3 DNA: TGTGCCAGCAGCTTATATGGGGACAGGGGGACTGAAGCTTTCTTT

J gene: TRBJ2-5
clone size: .
D gene: .
V gene: TRBV2
CDR3 protein: CASSEGGGPGFWETQYF
CDR3 DNA: TGTGCCAGCAGTGAAGGGGGGGGCCCCGGTTTTTGGGAGACCCAGTACTTC

J gene: TRBJ2-7
clone size: .
D gene: TRBD1
V gene: TRBV3-1/TRBV3-2
CDR3 protein: CASTKGQAGYEQYF
CDR3 DNA: TGTGCCAGCACCAAGGGACAGGCGGGATACGAGCAGTACTTC

J gene: TRBJ2-1
clone size: .
D gene: .
V gene: TRBV5-1
CDR3 protein: CASSSTGGANEQFF
CDR3 DNA: TGCGCCAGCAGCTCCACCGGTGGTGCCAATGAGCAGTTCTTC

J gene: TRBJ1-3
clone size: .
D gene: .
V gene: TRBV18
CDR3 protein: CASSPRGSAFSGNTIYF
CDR3 DNA: TGTGCCAGCTCACCAAGGGGCTCAGCCTTTTCTGGAAACACCATATATTTT

J gene: TRBJ2-3
clone size: .
D gene: .
V gene: TRBV6-5
CDR3 protein: CASTGVSSTDTQYF
CDR3 DNA: TGTGCCAGCACGGGAGTATCTAGCACAGATACGCAGTATTTT

J gene: TRBJ2-6
clone size: .
D gene: TRBD1
V gene: TRBV7-3
CDR3 protein: CASSPRDRLKSGANVLTF
CDR3 DNA: TGTGCCAGCAGCCCCCGGGACAGGCTCAAGTCTGGGGCCAACGTCCTGACTTTC

J gene: TRBJ1-1
clone size: .
D gene: .
V gene: TRBV11-2
CDR3 protein: CASSLAGWNTEAFF
CDR3 DNA: TGTGCCAGCAGCTTAGCAGGGTGGAACACTGAAGCTTTCTTT

J gene: TRBJ1-1
clone size: .
D gene: TRBD1
V gene: TRBV7-2
CDR3 protein: CASSLGQTLNTEAFF
CDR3 DNA: TGTGCCAGCAGCTTGGGACAGACTCTGAACACTGAAGCTTTCTTT

J gene: TRBJ1-5
clone size: once
D gene: .
V gene: TRBV7-6
CDR3 protein: CASSLGDYSNQPQHF
CDR3 DNA: TGTGCCAGCAGCTTGGGGGACTATAGCAATCAGCCCCAGCATTTT

J gene: TRBJ2-3
clone size: .
D gene: TRBD2
V gene: TRBV19
CDR3 protein: CASSNTGGPGDTQYF
CDR3 DNA: TGTGCCAGTAGTAACACGGGGGGGCCAGGAGATACGCAGTATTTT

J gene: TRBJ2-5
clone size: .
D gene: .
V gene: TRBV20-1
CDR3 protein: CSARDYETQYF
CDR3 DNA: TGCAGTGCTAGAGATTATGAGACCCAGTACTTC

J gene: TRBJ1-6
clone size: .
D gene: TRBD1
V gene: TRBV6-5
CDR3 protein: CASTIGQGVSPLHF
CDR3 DNA: TGTGCCAGCACTATAGGACAGGGGGTTTCACCCCTCCACTTT

J gene: TRBJ1-5
clone size: .
D gene: TRBD1
V gene: TRBV19
CDR3 protein: CASSSHRGPQHF
CDR3 DNA: TGTGCCAGTAGTAGCCACAGGGGGCCCCAGCATTTT

J gene: TRBJ1-2
clone size: once
D gene: TRBD1
V gene: TRBV7-2
CDR3 protein: CASSLDRGLYGYTF
CDR3 DNA: TGTGCCAGCAGCTTAGACAGGGGGCTCTATGGCTACACCTTC